This T cell receptor (beta chain) was recovered during a study of beta chain features in type 1 diabetes. This CDR3 spans 18 amino acids. With 6 bases clipped from V and 2 bases from J, the junction kept 15 bases outside the gene matches. CDR1 is MNHEY and CDR2 is SMNVEV in the germline V gene (reference sequence). Investigators reverse transcribed all isolated RNA, so they sequenced expressed TCRB transcripts. About 3.6 million reads were obtained on average from naive, central memory and regulatory T cell samples. Only in-frame clones appear in the TCRdb table, and some are missing; sequencing was by immunoSEQ multiplex PCR. The sample holds 860,000 or so clones, roughly 15% seen once. CD4+ naive, central memory, regulatory and stem cell-like memory cells were sorted via CD45RO/CCR7/CD25/CD127/CD95/CD27. Once sorted, every population was more than 95% pure.

Specimen: naive CD4+ T cells from blood. The genes are TRBV27 and TRBJ1-5; 8 bases agree with TRBD1. This receptor was taken from a woman aged 18-30 years in good health. The CDR3 nucleotides read TGTGCCAGCAGCAGGACGGGGACAGGAGCCTATGGCAATCAGCCCCAGCATTTT. Its translation is CASSRTGTGAYGNQPQHF.